Listed below are T cell receptor beta chains from one sample, sequenced in a study of T cells in tumors and immune-related adverse events. Produced via immunoSEQ multiplex PCR; TCRdb's table is partial and in-frame only. The table includes roughly 23,000 clones, just over 90% detected once. The specimen comprised lymph node tissue, sampled from a patient treated with anti-PD-1 therapy. These TCRs come from a female donor with metastatic renal cell carcinoma. Both conserved end residues are part of each CDR3. The D gene is left open where the match is weak. A row's size may be missing; if present it is once, few, many or a size class.

v_call	j_call	d_call	clone_size	cdr3_nt	cdr3_aa
TRBV5-1	TRBJ2-3	.	once	TGCGCCAGCAGCTTGGTAGTAGCGGCACCAGATACGCAGTATTTT	CASSLVVAAPDTQYF
TRBV11-2	TRBJ2-1	TRBD2	.	TGTGCCAGCAGTCTTTTAGCGGGAGCGGGGAGTGAGCAGTTCTTC	CASSLLAGAGSEQFF
TRBV15	TRBJ1-2	.	.	TGTGCCACCAGCAGAGGGGGGGCCGCTGATGGCTACACCTTC	CATSRGGAADGYTF
TRBV2	TRBJ2-1	TRBD2	.	TGTGCCAGCAACCGCGGGGGGGCAAATGAGCAGTTCTTC	CASNRGGANEQFF
TRBV5-6	TRBJ2-1	TRBD2	.	TGTGCCAGCAGCGTCCTAGCGGGGGGCCACAATGAGCAGTTCTTC	CASSVLAGGHNEQFF
TRBV18	TRBJ2-2	.	.	TGTGCCAGCTCACCACCTTTTGAAGGGGCGGAGCTGTTTTTT	CASSPPFEGAELFF
TRBV6-5	TRBJ2-7	.	.	TGTGCCAGCAGTTACGACAAATACGAGCAGTACTTC	CASSYDKYEQYF
TRBV10-1	TRBJ1-4	TRBD1	.	TGCGCCAGCAGTGTTGGGACAGCTAATGAAAAACTGTTTTTT	CASSVGTANEKLFF
TRBV6-5	TRBJ2-1	.	.	TGTGCCAGCAGTTACGGCCGGGAGTCTTACAATGAGCAGTTCTTC	CASSYGRESYNEQFF
TRBV5-1	TRBJ1-1	TRBD1	.	TGCGCCAGCAGCTTATCCCGGACAGGGGAAACTGAAGCTTTCTTT	CASSLSRTGETEAFF